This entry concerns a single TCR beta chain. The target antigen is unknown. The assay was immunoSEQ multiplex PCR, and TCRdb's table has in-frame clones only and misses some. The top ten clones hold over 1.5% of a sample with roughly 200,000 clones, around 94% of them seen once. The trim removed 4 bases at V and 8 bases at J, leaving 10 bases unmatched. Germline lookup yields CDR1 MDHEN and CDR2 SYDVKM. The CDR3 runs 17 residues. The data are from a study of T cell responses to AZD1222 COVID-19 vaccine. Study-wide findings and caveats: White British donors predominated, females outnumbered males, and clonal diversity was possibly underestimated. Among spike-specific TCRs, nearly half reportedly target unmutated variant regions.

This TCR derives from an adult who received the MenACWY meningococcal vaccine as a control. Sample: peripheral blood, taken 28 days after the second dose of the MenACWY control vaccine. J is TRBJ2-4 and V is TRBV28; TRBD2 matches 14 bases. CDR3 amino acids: CASSSGTSGRGSDIQYF. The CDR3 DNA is TGTGCCAGCAGTTCCGGGACTAGCGGGAGAGGTTCGGACATTCAGTACTTC.